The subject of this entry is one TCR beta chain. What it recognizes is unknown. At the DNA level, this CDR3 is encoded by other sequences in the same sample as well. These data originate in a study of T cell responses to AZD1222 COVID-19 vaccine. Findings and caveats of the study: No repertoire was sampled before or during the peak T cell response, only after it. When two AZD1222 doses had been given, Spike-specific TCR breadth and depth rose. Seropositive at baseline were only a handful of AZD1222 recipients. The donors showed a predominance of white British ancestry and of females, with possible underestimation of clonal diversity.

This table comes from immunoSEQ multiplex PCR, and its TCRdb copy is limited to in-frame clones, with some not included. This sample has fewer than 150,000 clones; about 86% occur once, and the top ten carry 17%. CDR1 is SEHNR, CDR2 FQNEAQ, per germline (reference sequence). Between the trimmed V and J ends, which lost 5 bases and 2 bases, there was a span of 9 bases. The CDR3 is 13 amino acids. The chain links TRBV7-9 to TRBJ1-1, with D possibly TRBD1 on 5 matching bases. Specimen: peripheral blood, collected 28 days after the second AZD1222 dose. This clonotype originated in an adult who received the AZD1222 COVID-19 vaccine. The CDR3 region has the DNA TGTGCCAGCAGCCCTGGGGGAAACACTGAAGCTTTCTTT. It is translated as CASSPGGNTEAFF.